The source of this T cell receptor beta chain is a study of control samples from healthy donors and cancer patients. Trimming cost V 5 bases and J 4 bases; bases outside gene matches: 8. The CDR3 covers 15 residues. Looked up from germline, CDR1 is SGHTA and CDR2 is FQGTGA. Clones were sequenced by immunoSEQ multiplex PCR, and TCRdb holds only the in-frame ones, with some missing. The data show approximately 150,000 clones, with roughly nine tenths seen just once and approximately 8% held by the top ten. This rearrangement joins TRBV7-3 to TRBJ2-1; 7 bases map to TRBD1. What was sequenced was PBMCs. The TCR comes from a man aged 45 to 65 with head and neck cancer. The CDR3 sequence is CASSPGQESYNEQFF. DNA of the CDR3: TGTGCCAGCAGCCCAGGACAGGAGTCTTACAATGAGCAGTTCTTC.